The 22 T cell receptor beta chains listed next were all sequenced from one sample in a study of blood T cell repertoires in COVID-19. This table comes from immunoSEQ multiplex PCR, and its TCRdb copy is limited to in-frame clones, with some not included. Seen here are some 76,000 clones, 70% to 90% observed once, and the top ten hold more than 15%. Sequencing was performed on peripheral blood. Receptor source: a man older than 75 in a cohort sampled during active COVID-19.

The gene calls are TRBV15 and TRBJ2-4; perhaps TRBD1 as D (5 bases). The CDR3 covers 15 residues. Trimming pared 8 bases from V and 4 bases from J, leaving 18 bases between. Germline V gene lookup returns CDR1 LNHNV and CDR2 YYDKDF (reference sequence). CDR3 sequence reads: CATSNPAQGKNIQYF. The CDR3 DNA follows: TGTGCCACCTCTAACCCCGCCCAGGGAAAAAACATTCAGTACTTC.

This rearrangement joins TRBV5-5 to TRBJ1-4, with a possible D match to TRBD1 (5 bases). The CDR3 consists of 15 residues. V lost 6 bases and J lost 8, with 20 bases in between. The V gene's germline CDR1 is SGHKS and CDR2 YYEKEE (reference sequence). The DNA of the CDR3 is TGTGCCAGCACCGTGGCCGTAACAGGAAGGGAAAAACTGTTTTTT. Protein: CASTVAVTGREKLFF. The entire variable domain, with the rest obtained from reference TRBV5-5 and TRBJ1-4, is as follows: DAGVTQSPTHLIKTRGQQVTLRCSPISGHKSVSWYQQVLGQGPQFIFQYYEKEERGRGNFPDRFSARQFPNYSSELNVNALLLGDSALYLCASTVAVTGREKLFFGSGTQLSVL.

The chain couples TRBV2 to TRBJ2-2; D unresolved. Trimming removed 6 bases at V and 2 bases at J, with 10 bases between. The germline V gene encodes CDR1 SNHLY and CDR2 FYNNEI. The CDR3 sequence is 14 residues long. Here the CDR3 reads CASRSTLNTGELFF. The CDR3 coding sequence is TGTGCCAGCAGGAGTACCTTAAACACCGGGGAGCTGTTTTTT.

The chain is built from TRBV6-1 and TRBJ1-1; unclear D gene. The germline gives CDR1 MNHNS, CDR2 SASEGT. Trimming took off 2 bases at V and 6 bases at J, with 13 bases between the two ends. The CDR3 is 14 residues long. In nucleotides, the CDR3 is TGTGCCAGCAGTGAACTCGAGGACTGGTCTGAAGCTTTCTTT. This translates into CASSELEDWSEAFF.

The V call is TRBV5-1, the J call TRBJ2-2; possibly TRBD2 for D (6 bases). The CDR3 is 15 amino acids. The V end was cut by 4 bases, the J end by 5 bases, with 15 bases between. The germline gives CDR1 SGHRS, CDR2 YFSETQ. The CDR3 is CASSSQPGVTGELFF. The CDR3 DNA sequence: TGCGCCAGCAGCAGTCAACCGGGGGTAACCGGGGAGCTGTTTTTT.

The rearrangement uses TRBV24-1 and TRBJ2-5; 9 nucleotides line up with TRBD1. Trimming cost V 3 bases and J 5 bases; bases outside gene matches: 9. The CDR3 spans 16 residues. Germline CDR1 reads KGHDR; CDR2 reads SFDVKD. The CDR3 loop is CATSDPSGTGIETQYF. The CDR3 bases are TGTGCCACCAGTGATCCATCCGGGACAGGGATCGAGACCCAGTACTTC.

The genes are TRBV7-2 and TRBJ1-5, with D possibly matching TRBD1 (5 bases). The CDR3 contains 14 residues. CDR1 SGHTA and CDR2 FQGNSA come from the germline V gene. Trimming removed 11 bases from V and 12 bases from J, with 26 bases in between. CDR3 sequence reads: CAPPPPGPSSYQHF. CDR3 in DNA: TGTGCCCCTCCCCCGCCAGGGCCTTCTTCGTACCAGCATTTT.

This clone turned up a few times. The gene calls are TRBV6-6 and TRBJ1-6; no clear D. The CDR3 runs 11 residues. V was pared by 6 bases and J by 13 bases, with 10 bases between. The germline CDR1 and CDR2 sequences are MNHNY and SVGAGI (reference sequence). DNA for the CDR3: TGTGCCAGCAGAGGTAGCCTGCCCCTCCACTTT. It is translated as CASRGSLPLHF.

The genes are TRBV3-1 (or the pseudogene TRBV3-2) and TRBJ1-5; TRBD1 matches 9 bases. The CDR3 is 16 residues long. V lost 1 base and J lost 4; bases outside the gene matches: 5. The V gene's germline CDR1 is LGHDT and CDR2 YNNKEL (reference sequence). The DNA for the CDR3 is TGTGCCAGCAGCCAAGGCTCGGGACAGGGAAATCAGCCCCAGCATTTT. Residues: CASSQGSGQGNQPQHF.

This chain connects TRBV11-3 to TRBJ2-3; 7 bases align to TRBD1. Per the germline V gene, CDR1 is SGHNT and CDR2 is YENEEA. The CDR3 loop spans 16 amino acids. Trimming removed 5 bases from V and 0 bases from J; junction bases left unmatched: 8. The CDR3 loop reads CASSRGTDSSTDTQYF. CDR3 DNA sequence: TGTGCCAGCAGCCGAGGGACAGATTCTAGCACAGATACGCAGTATTTT.

This rearrangement joins TRBV21-1 to TRBJ2-5; TRBD2 is the table's D call, not checked against the DNA. TRBV21-1 is listed as a pseudogene. This CDR3 comprises 18 residues. CDR3 sequence: CASSKGLAGGPYQETQYF. The CDR3 region has the DNA TGTGCCAGCAGCAAAGGGCTAGCGGGGGGCCCGTACCAAGAGACCCAGTACTTC.

The chain couples TRBV11-1 to TRBJ1-1; TRBD1 matches at 7 bases. Germline CDR1 SGHAT, CDR2 FQDESV (reference sequence). The CDR3 totals 13 residues. V trimming: 8 bases; J trimming: 4 bases; junction bases outside the gene matches: 7. The CDR3 spells CASRDSGSTEAFF. Here the CDR3 DNA reads TGTGCCAGCCGGGACAGCGGTTCCACTGAAGCTTTCTTT.

The chain recombines TRBV5-6 with TRBJ2-1; 9 nucleotides align to TRBD2. V dropped 4 bases and J dropped 9; count of bases not matched to a gene: 17. The CDR3 consists of 17 residues. The germline V gene encodes CDR1 SGHDT and CDR2 YYEEEE. The CDR3 DNA follows: TGTGCCAGCAGCCCGAGGGGTACTAGCGGGTCATCGGGTGAGCAGTTCTTC. Protein product: CASSPRGTSGSSGEQFF.

V usage is TRBV11-2 and J usage is TRBJ2-3; 12 bases match TRBD2. The germline V gene has CDR1 SGHAT and CDR2 FQNNGV. The CDR3 consists of 16 residues. V trimming: 3 bases; J trimming: 0 bases; junction bases outside the gene matches: 1. CDR3 DNA: TGTGCCAGCAGCTTTCTAGCGGGGGGGAGCACAGATACGCAGTATTTT. Translation gives CASSFLAGGSTDTQYF. The full variable domain, in which reference TRBV11-2 and TRBJ2-3 provide the parts outside the CDR3, is EAGVAQSPRYKIIEKRQSVAFWCNPISGHATLYWYQQILGQGPKLLIQFQNNGVVDDSQLPKDRFSAERLKGVDSTLKIQPAKLEDSAVYLCASSFLAGGSTDTQYFGPGTRLTVL.

The V gene is TRBV7-2, the J gene TRBJ1-3; D not certain. This CDR3 is 15 amino acids long. Germline assignment: CDR1 SGHTA and CDR2 FQGNSA. Trimming took 2 bases from V and 4 from J, leaving 12 bases between them. CDR3 nucleotide sequence: TGTGCCAGCAGCTTACGGACTCTCCCCGGAAACACCATATATTTT. It codes for CASSLRTLPGNTIYF.

This sequence joins TRBV7-7 and TRBJ2-1; 10 bases are shared with TRBD2. CDR1 is SSHAT and CDR2 is FNYEAQ in the germline V gene (reference sequence). V shed 5 bases, J shed 2 bases, and the junction held 3 bases outside the gene matches. CDR3 length equals 15 residues. CDR3 sequence (DNA): TGTGCCAGCAGCGCAGCGGGGGGGGCCTACAATGAGCAGTTCTTC. This sequence encodes CASSAAGGAYNEQFF.

V gene TRBV24-1 combines with J gene TRBJ1-2; 10 bases line up with TRBD1. Unmatched junction bases numbered 3, after V lost 1 base and J lost 8 bases. The CDR3 sequence is 14 residues long. Germline V gene lookup returns CDR1 KGHDR and CDR2 SFDVKD. The CDR3 here is CATSDFGTGEGYTF. CDR3 bases: TGTGCCACCAGTGATTTCGGGACAGGGGAAGGCTACACCTTC.

In DNA, the CDR3 is TGTGCCAGCAGGATAGCGGGGAGCTCCTACGAGCAGTACTTC. Translation gives CASRIAGSSYEQYF. V and J are TRBV6-6 and TRBJ2-7, with 8 positions matching TRBD2. Germline assignment: CDR1 MNHNY and CDR2 SVGAGI (reference sequence). Trimming cost V 6 bases and J 0 bases; bases outside gene matches: 4. CDR3 length: 14 residues.

V and J are TRBV27 and TRBJ2-1, with D tentatively TRBD2 (6 bases). The CDR3 covers 12 residues. Deletions cut 2 bases from V and 9 bases from J, with 8 bases between. Germline-derived CDR1 and CDR2 are MNHEY and SMNVEV (reference sequence). The CDR3: CASSLGTREQFF. CDR3 bases: TGTGCCAGCAGTTTAGGGACTCGTGAGCAGTTCTTC.

V usage is TRBV7-2 and J usage is TRBJ1-1; D is perhaps TRBD1 (5 bases). Trimming pared 5 bases from V and 0 bases from J, leaving 25 bases between. Germline V lookup: CDR1 SGHTA, CDR2 FQGNSA. The CDR3 loop spans 19 amino acids. CDR3 bases: TGTGCCAGCAGCCCTAGTCGAACGGTCAGGGCGCATTTGAACACTGAAGCTTTCTTT. Its protein is CASSPSRTVRAHLNTEAFF.

The count of this clone is one. This chain uses TRBV7-2 with TRBJ2-7; 14 nucleotides align to TRBD2. With 5 bases clipped from V and 4 bases from J, the junction kept 4 bases outside the gene matches. This CDR3 is 15 amino acids long. CDR1 and CDR2 (germline): SGHTA, FQGNSA. As DNA, the CDR3 is TGTGCCAGCAGCCTGCGACTAGCGGGGGGGTACGAGCAGTACTTC. Translated: CASSLRLAGGYEQYF.

This clone was observed a few times. This chain links TRBV24-1 with TRBJ2-3, with 11 bases identical to TRBD1. Germline V lookup: CDR1 KGHDR, CDR2 SFDVKD. The CDR3 loop spans 16 amino acids. V lost 7 bases and J lost 4; bases outside the gene matches: 9. The CDR3, as DNA: TGTGCCACCAGCACTGGGGACAGGGGGTGGTCAGATACGCAGTATTTT. Protein: CATSTGDRGWSDTQYF.